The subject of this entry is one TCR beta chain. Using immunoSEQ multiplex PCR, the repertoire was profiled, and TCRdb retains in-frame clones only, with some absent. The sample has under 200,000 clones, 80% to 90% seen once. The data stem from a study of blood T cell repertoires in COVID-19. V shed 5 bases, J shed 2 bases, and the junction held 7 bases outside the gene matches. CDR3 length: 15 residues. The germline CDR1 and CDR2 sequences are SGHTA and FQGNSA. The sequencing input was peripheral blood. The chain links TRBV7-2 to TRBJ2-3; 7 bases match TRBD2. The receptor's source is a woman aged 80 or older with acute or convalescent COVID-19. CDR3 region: CASSQQSGATDTQYF. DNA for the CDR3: TGTGCCAGCAGCCAACAGAGCGGGGCCACAGATACGCAGTATTTT.